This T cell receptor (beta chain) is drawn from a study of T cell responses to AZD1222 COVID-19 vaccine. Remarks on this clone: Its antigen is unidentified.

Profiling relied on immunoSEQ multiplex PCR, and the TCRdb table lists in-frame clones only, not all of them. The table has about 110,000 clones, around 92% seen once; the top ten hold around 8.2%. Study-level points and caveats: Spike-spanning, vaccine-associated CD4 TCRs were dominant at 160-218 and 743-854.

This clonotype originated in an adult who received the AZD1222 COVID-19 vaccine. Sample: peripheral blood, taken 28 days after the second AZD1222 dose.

CDR3 sequence (DNA): TGTGCCAGCAGTGACAGGGGCTCCTACGAGCAGTACTTC. Translating gives CASSDRGSYEQYF. The V gene is TRBV6-1, the J gene TRBJ2-7, with D possibly TRBD1 on 6 matching bases. V was pared by 3 bases and J by 0 bases, with 6 bases between. This CDR3 region has 13 residues. CDR1 and CDR2 from the germline V gene are MNHNS and SASEGT.